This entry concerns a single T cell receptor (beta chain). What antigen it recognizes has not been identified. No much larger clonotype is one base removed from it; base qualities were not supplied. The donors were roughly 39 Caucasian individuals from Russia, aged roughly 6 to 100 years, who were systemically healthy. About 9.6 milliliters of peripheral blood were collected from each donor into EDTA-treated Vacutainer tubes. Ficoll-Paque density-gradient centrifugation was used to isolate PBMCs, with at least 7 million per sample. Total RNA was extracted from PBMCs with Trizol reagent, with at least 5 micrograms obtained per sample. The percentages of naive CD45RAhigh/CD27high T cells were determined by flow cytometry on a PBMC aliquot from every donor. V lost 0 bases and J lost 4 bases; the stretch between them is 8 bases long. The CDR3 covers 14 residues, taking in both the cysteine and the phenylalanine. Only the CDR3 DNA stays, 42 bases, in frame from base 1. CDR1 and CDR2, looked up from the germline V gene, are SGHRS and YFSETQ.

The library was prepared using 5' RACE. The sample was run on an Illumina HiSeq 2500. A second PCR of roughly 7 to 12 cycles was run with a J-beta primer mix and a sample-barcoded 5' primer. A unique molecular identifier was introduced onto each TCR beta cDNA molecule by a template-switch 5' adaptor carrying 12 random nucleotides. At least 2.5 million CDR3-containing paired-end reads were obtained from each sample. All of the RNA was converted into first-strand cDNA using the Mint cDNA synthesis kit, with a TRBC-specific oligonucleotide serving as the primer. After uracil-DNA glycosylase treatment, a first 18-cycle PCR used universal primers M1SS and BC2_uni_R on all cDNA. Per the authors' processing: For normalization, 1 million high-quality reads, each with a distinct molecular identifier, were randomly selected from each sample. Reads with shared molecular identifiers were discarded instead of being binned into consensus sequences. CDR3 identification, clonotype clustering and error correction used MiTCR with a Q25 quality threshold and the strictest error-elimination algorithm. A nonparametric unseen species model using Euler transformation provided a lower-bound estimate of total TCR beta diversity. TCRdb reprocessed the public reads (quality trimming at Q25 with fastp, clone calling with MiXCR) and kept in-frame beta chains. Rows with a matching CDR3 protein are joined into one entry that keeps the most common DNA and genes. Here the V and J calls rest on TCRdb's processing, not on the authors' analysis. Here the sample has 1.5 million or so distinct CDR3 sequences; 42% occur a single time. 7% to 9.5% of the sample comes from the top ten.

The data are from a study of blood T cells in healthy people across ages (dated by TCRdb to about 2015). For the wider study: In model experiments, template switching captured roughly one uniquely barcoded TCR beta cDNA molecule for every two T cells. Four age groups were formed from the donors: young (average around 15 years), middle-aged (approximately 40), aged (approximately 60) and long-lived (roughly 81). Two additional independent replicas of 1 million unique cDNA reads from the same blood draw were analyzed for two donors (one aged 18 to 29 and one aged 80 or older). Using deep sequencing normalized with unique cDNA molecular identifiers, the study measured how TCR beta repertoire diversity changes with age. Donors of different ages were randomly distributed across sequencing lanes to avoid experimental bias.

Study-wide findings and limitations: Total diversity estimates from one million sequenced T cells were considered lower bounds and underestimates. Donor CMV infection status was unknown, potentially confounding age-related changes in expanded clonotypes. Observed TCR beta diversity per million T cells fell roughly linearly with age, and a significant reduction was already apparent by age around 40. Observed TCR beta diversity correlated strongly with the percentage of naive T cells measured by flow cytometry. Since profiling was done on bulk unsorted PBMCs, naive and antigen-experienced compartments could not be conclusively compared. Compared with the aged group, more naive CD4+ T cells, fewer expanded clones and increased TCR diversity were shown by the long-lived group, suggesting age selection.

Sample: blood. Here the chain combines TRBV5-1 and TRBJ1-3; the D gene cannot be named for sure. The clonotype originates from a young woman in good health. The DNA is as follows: TGCGCCAGCAGCTTGGCGGGGTACGGAAACACCATATATTTT. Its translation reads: CASSLAGYGNTIYF.